This TCR beta chain was captured in a study of tumour-infiltrating T cells in Burkitt lymphoma. The overall study: All epidemiological Burkitt lymphoma subtypes were represented in the cohort.

CDR3 length equals 14 residues. The V end lost 0 bases, the J end lost 5 bases, and 10 bases lay between the germline ends. Per the germline V gene, CDR1 is SGDLS and CDR2 is YYNGEE. This clone appeared a few times. This table comes from immunoSEQ multiplex PCR, and its TCRdb copy is limited to in-frame clones, with some not included. The data show thousands of clones, approximately 15% seen once. The chain recombines TRBV9 with TRBJ2-3; perhaps TRBD2 as D (5 bases). The receptor was derived from a human donor with Burkitt lymphoma. Sequenced input: tumor tissue. The CDR3 DNA reads TGTGCCAGCAGCGTAGGGGTAGGGAGAGATACGCAGTATTTT. Its translation: CASSVGVGRDTQYF.